This T cell receptor (beta chain) originates from a study of blood T cell repertoires in COVID-19. Across the whole study: Nucleic acid was either cDNA or gDNA, and it came from T cells, B-cell-depleted T cells, or PBMCs.

The CDR3 runs to 16 residues. Between the trimmed V and J ends, which lost 0 bases and 2 bases, there was a span of 11 bases. CDR1 MNHEY and CDR2 SVGEGT come from the germline V gene. The method was immunoSEQ multiplex PCR; TCRdb's version includes in-frame clones alone and lacks a portion of them. The sample holds under 300,000 clones, less than 85% seen once. This sequence originates from a woman aged 80 or over with active or convalescent COVID-19. Sequenced: peripheral blood. This chain links TRBV6-2 or TRBV6-3 with TRBJ1-5, with a tentative D call TRBD1 (5 bases). CDR3 loop: CASSYSAGGGNQPQHF. The CDR3 nucleotides are TGTGCCAGCAGTTACTCGGCGGGAGGGGGCAATCAGCCCCAGCATTTT.